These 23 T cell receptor beta chains originate from one sample sequenced in a study of cytomegalovirus exposure and HLA in healthy donors. Primers: 60 Vbeta forward and 13 Jbeta reverse. Libraries were prepared by immunoSEQ multiplex PCR; TCRdb keeps only in-frame clonotypes and omits some of them. The sample holds approximately 110,000 clones, around three quarters seen once. Specimen: PBMCs. These receptors came from a human donor in good health.

A note on this clone: An end of the junction differs from the germline gene, which may be a read error. V is TRBV7-7 and J is TRBJ2-5, with 8 positions matching TRBD1. CDR3 size: 14 residues. Germline assignment: CDR1 SSHAT and CDR2 FNYEAQ (reference sequence). As DNA, the CDR3 is TGTGCTAGCAGTCCCCGGGACAGGCAAGAGACCCAGTACTTC. Its translation: CASSPRDRQETQYF. Full variable domain (rest looked up from reference TRBV7-7 and TRBJ2-5): GAGVSQSPRYKVTKRGQDVTLRCDPISSHATLYWYQQALGQGPEFLTYFNYEAQPDKSGLPSDRFSAERPEGSISTLTIQRTEQRDSAMYRCASSPRDRQETQYFGPGTRLLVL.

J is TRBJ1-5 and V is TRBV30, with D uncertain. The germline V gene has CDR1 GTSNPN and CDR2 SVGIG (reference sequence). The CDR3 is 13 amino acids. Trimming removed 0 bases from V and 4 bases from J, with 7 bases in between. The CDR3 protein is CAWSVAGNQPQHF. CDR3 nucleotide sequence: TGTGCCTGGAGTGTAGCCGGTAATCAGCCCCAGCATTTT. Full variable domain (missing parts from reference TRBV30 and TRBJ1-5): SQTIHQWPATLVQPVGSPLSLECTVEGTSNPNLYWYRQAAGRGLQLLFYSVGIGQISSEVPQNLSASRPQDRQFILSSKKLLLSDSGFYLCAWSVAGNQPQHFGDGTRLSIL.

CDR3 residues: CASSLAWLAGPTYNEQFF. The DNA for the CDR3 is TGTGCCAGCAGCTTAGCCTGGCTAGCGGGCCCTACCTACAATGAGCAGTTCTTC. This sequence joins TRBV11-3 and TRBJ2-1, with TRBD2 matching over 8 bases. The CDR3 consists of 18 residues. The germline V gene encodes CDR1 SGHNT and CDR2 YENEEA. V shed 1 base and J 2 bases; nucleotides not matched to a gene: 10. The variable domain in full, completed from reference TRBV11-3 and TRBJ2-1, reads EAGVVQSPRYKIIEKKQPVAFWCNPISGHNTLYWYLQNLGQGPELLIRYENEEAVDDSQLPKDRFSAERLKGVDSTLKIQPAELGDSAVYLCASSLAWLAGPTYNEQFFGPGTRLTVL.

V usage is TRBV5-1 and J usage is TRBJ2-7, with 11 bases fitting TRBD2. Losses at the gene ends were 4 bases for V and 2 bases for J; bases not matched to a gene: 5. Looked up from germline, CDR1 is SGHRS and CDR2 is YFSETQ. CDR3 length: 15 amino acids. This CDR3 is CASSPLAGVPYEQYF. The DNA of the CDR3 is TGCGCCAGCAGCCCACTAGCGGGAGTTCCCTACGAGCAGTACTTC. Supplemented by reference TRBV5-1 and TRBJ2-7, the full variable domain reads KAGVTQTPRYLIKTRGQQVTLSCSPISGHRSVSWYQQTPGQGLQFLFEYFSETQRNKGNFPGRFSGRQFSNSRSEMNVSTLELGDSALYLCASSPLAGVPYEQYFGPGTRLTVT.

V gene TRBV7-9 combines with J gene TRBJ2-7; the match to TRBD1 covers 7 bases. The V segment lost 5 bases and the J segment 2 bases; nucleotides outside the gene matches: 9. Looked up from germline, CDR1 is SEHNR and CDR2 is FQNEAQ (reference sequence). The CDR3 extends over 15 amino acids. CDR3 protein: CASSPGQVSPYEQYF. For the CDR3, the DNA is TGTGCCAGCAGCCCCGGACAGGTCAGCCCCTACGAGCAGTACTTC.

CDR3 region: CASRPSGSRGDTQYF. In nucleotides, the CDR3 is TGTGCCAGCAGGCCGAGCGGGAGCCGTGGAGATACGCAGTATTTT. The V and J genes are TRBV28 and TRBJ2-3; the match to TRBD2 covers 8 bases. The CDR3 consists of 15 residues. Germline CDR1 reads MDHEN; CDR2 reads SYDVKM. Unmatched junction bases numbered 10, after V lost 6 bases and J lost 5 bases.

This clone was detected a few times. This sequence joins TRBV13 and TRBJ2-2; the match to TRBD1 covers 10 bases. The V gene end was trimmed by 3 bases and the J gene end by 6 bases; junction bases not matched to a gene: 10. Germline V CDR1 and CDR2: PRHDT, FYEKMQ (reference sequence). The CDR3 is made up of 17 amino acids. The chain's CDR3 is CASSFSPGTGAAGELFF. In DNA form, the CDR3 reads TGTGCCAGCAGCTTCTCCCCCGGGACAGGGGCGGCCGGGGAGCTGTTTTTT.

This clone was counted a single time. V gene TRBV11-3 combines with J gene TRBJ2-1, with a tentative D call TRBD1 (6 bases). Germline CDR1 and CDR2: SGHNT and YENEEA. The V gene lost 2 bases and the J gene lost 0 bases, with 8 bases spanning the gap. The CDR3 consists of 15 residues. In DNA form, the CDR3 reads TGTGCCAGCAGCTTACGGGACACCTCCTACAATGAGCAGTTCTTC. Protein sequence: CASSLRDTSYNEQFF.

In this sample, this clone turned up once. The genes are TRBV2 and TRBJ1-1, with 7 bases matching TRBD1. V was clipped by 6 bases and J by 10 bases; unmatched bases: 14. Germline CDR1 SNHLY, CDR2 FYNNEI. This CDR3 is built from 14 residues. The CDR3 bases are TGTGCCAGCAGCCCTGACAGGGACCTTTTTCGAGCTTTCTTT. It yields the protein CASSPDRDLFRAFF.

This rearrangement joins TRBV9 to TRBJ2-5, with 8 bases matching TRBD1. The V gene end was trimmed by 6 bases and the J gene end by 0 bases; junction bases not matched to a gene: 4. CDR1 is SGDLS, CDR2 YYNGEE, per germline. This CDR3 has 14 amino acids. The CDR3 here is CASNQDRDQETQYF. DNA of the CDR3: TGTGCCAGCAATCAGGACAGGGACCAAGAGACCCAGTACTTC.

The chain carries TRBV7-3 and TRBJ1-1; D unresolved. CDR1 and CDR2 from the germline V gene are SGHTA and FQGTGA. V was trimmed by 2 bases and J by 4 bases, leaving 11 bases between them. This CDR3 is 14 amino acids long. The CDR3 loop reads CASSLGPLGTEAFF. CDR3 nucleotide sequence: TGTGCCAGCAGCTTAGGGCCACTGGGCACTGAAGCTTTCTTT.

In nucleotides, the CDR3 is TGTGCCAGCAACCACGGAGACTCCTACGAGCAGTACTTC. This encodes CASNHGDSYEQYF. The chain recombines TRBV6-5 with TRBJ2-7; D gene unclear. Germline V CDR1 and CDR2: MNHEY, SVGAGI. V was cut by 7 bases and J by 0 bases, with 10 bases left in between. This CDR3 has 13 residues.

Only a few counts were recorded for this clone. The chain links TRBV4-1 to TRBJ1-1; 7 nucleotides align to TRBD1. CDR3 size: 15 residues. The V segment lost 2 bases and the J segment 0 bases; nucleotides outside the gene matches: 3. Germline V CDR1 and CDR2: MGHRA, YSYEKL. In DNA form, the CDR3 reads TGCGCCAGCAGCCAACTTGACAGGGTGAACACTGAAGCTTTCTTT. It yields the protein CASSQLDRVNTEAFF.

The chain couples TRBV19 to TRBJ1-5; the match to TRBD1 covers 8 bases. The CDR3 is 15 residues long. Per germline, CDR1 LNHDA and CDR2 SQIVND (reference sequence). Losses at the gene ends were 3 bases for V and 1 base for J; bases not matched to a gene: 2. The CDR3 reads CASSIRQGSNQPQHF. The CDR3 region has the DNA TGTGCCAGTAGTATCAGACAGGGGAGCAATCAGCCCCAGCATTTT.

J is TRBJ2-7 and V is TRBV10-1; D may be TRBD1 (6 bases). The CDR3 has 13 residues. V lost 7 bases and J 3 bases, leaving 13 bases between the germline ends. Looked up from germline, CDR1 is WNHNN and CDR2 is SYGVQD (reference sequence). The CDR3 DNA reads TGCGCCAGCACCGGGACCAGGGGCTACGAGCAGTACTTC. It yields the protein CASTGTRGYEQYF.

This rearrangement joins TRBV14 to TRBJ2-7; TRBD2 matches at 8 bases. The CDR3 loop spans 16 amino acids. Trimming took 4 bases from V and 2 from J; bases not matched to a gene: 10. CDR1 and CDR2 from the germline V gene are SGHDN and FVKESK. CDR3 in amino acids: CASSRLGLAWPYEQYF. CDR3 in DNA: TGTGCCAGCAGCCGGTTAGGACTAGCTTGGCCCTACGAGCAGTACTTC.

V and J are TRBV5-1 and TRBJ2-3; D may be TRBD2 (6 bases). Germline V gene sequence: CDR1 SGHRS, CDR2 YFSETQ. The CDR3 extends over 14 amino acids. The V and J ends lost 0 bases and 2 bases respectively, with 7 bases between them. The CDR3 bases are TGCGCCAGCAGCTTGGGGACTAACACAGATACGCAGTATTTT. Translated, it gives CASSLGTNTDTQYF.

The chain carries TRBV27 and TRBJ1-2, with D unresolved. The CDR3 has 13 residues. CDR1 is MNHEY, CDR2 SMNVEV, per germline (reference sequence). V lost 2 bases and J 5 bases, leaving 9 bases between the germline ends. The CDR3 sequence: CASSLNGLYGYTF. The CDR3 bases are TGTGCCAGCAGTTTAAACGGACTATATGGCTACACCTTC.

J is TRBJ2-2 and V is TRBV15; TRBD1 matches at 7 bases. This CDR3 has 15 amino acids. Germline V gene sequence: CDR1 LNHNV, CDR2 YYDKDF (reference sequence). Germline trimming cut 6 bases from V and 1 base from J; bases unmatched to any gene: 5. The chain's CDR3 is CATRGGGWNTGELFF. In DNA form, the CDR3 reads TGTGCCACCAGAGGGGGCGGTTGGAACACCGGGGAGCTGTTTTTT.

CDR3 residues: CASSLLGTLDTDTQYF. DNA for the CDR3: TGTGCCAGCTCACTTCTCGGGACATTAGATACAGATACGCAGTATTTT. The chain is built from TRBV18 and TRBJ2-3; D possibly corresponds to TRBD1 (6 bases). CDR3 length: 16 residues. The ends were cut back, 4 bases at V and 3 bases at J, with 17 bases in the middle. CDR1 is KGHSH, CDR2 LQKENI, per germline.

The V and J genes are TRBV5-4 and TRBJ2-1; maybe TRBD1 (6 bases). The CDR3 is 15 residues long. CDR1 is SGHNT, CDR2 YYREEE, per germline (reference sequence). The V gene lost 2 bases and the J gene lost 4 bases, with 13 bases spanning the gap. In DNA form, the CDR3 reads TGTGCCAGCAGCTTTTCGTCAGGGGCTTACAATGAGCAGTTCTTC. It translates to CASSFSSGAYNEQFF.

Of note for this clone: Its ends do not fully match the called genes, so a read error is possible. This same CDR3 is encoded by further DNA sequences in the sample. The chain has TRBV7-2 and TRBJ1-5; 9 bases align to TRBD1. This CDR3 has 15 residues. Germline assignment: CDR1 SGHTA and CDR2 FQGNSA. CDR3 coding DNA: TGTGCCAGCAGCTGGACAGGGGCAGACAATCAGCCCCAGCACTTT. Protein: CASSWTGADNQPQHF.

J is TRBJ1-2 and V is TRBV19, with D tentatively TRBD1 (5 bases). With 4 bases removed from V and 3 bases from J, the gap between germline ends came to 12 bases. This CDR3 contains 14 residues. The germline CDR1 and CDR2 sequences are LNHDA and SQIVND (reference sequence). In DNA, the CDR3 is TGTGCCAGTAGTAGGTGGGGGGGAGACTATGGCTACACCTTC. Protein product: CASSRWGGDYGYTF.